This T cell receptor beta chain derives from a study of technical replicates of blood from a few donors. This table comes from immunoSEQ multiplex PCR, and its TCRdb copy is limited to in-frame clones, with some not included. The sample includes tens of thousands of clones, 90% to 95% of them seen just once. The CDR3 is 14 residues long. Deletions cut 0 bases from V and 2 bases from J, with 9 bases between. Germline V gene data show CDR1 as SGDLS and CDR2 as YYNGEE. Sequenced material: PBMCs. This rearrangement joins TRBV9 to TRBJ2-7; D unresolved. The source is a human donor in good health. Some clones in this sample may be carry-over from other donors' samples. The chain's CDR3 is CASSVGTYPYEQYF. The CDR3 DNA reads TGTGCCAGCAGCGTAGGCACTTACCCCTACGAGCAGTACTTC.